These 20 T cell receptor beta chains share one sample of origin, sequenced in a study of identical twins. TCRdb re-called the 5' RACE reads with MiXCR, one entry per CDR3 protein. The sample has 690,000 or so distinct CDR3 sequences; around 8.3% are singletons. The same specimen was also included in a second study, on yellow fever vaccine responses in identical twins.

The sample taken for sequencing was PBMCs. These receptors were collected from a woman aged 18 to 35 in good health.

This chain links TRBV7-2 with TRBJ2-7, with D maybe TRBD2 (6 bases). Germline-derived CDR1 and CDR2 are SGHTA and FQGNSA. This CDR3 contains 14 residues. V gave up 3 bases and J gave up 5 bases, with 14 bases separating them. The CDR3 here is CASSLPHSGDEQYF. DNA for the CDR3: TGTGCCAGCAGCTTGCCTCACTCGGGGGACGAGCAGTACTTC.

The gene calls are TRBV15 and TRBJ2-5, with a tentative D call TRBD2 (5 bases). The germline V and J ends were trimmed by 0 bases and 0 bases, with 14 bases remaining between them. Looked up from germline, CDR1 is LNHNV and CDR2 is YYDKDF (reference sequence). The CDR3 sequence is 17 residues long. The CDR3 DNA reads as TGTGCCACCAGCAGAGATAATAGGGAGCCGTACCAAGAGACCCAGTACTTC. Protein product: CATSRDNREPYQETQYF.

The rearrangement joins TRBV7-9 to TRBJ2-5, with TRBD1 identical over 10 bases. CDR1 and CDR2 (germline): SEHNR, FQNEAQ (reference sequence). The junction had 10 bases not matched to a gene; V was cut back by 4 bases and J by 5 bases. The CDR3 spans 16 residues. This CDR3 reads CASSSTGTGVAETQYF. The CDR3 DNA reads TGTGCCAGCAGCTCGACCGGGACAGGGGTGGCGGAGACCCAGTACTTC.

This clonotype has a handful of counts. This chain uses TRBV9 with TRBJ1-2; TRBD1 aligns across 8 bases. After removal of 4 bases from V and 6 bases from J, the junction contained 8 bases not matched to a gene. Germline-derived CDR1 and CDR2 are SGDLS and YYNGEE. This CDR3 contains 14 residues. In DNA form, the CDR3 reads TGTGCCAGCAGCCCGGGATGGACAGGGAATGGCTACACCTTC. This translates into CASSPGWTGNGYTF.

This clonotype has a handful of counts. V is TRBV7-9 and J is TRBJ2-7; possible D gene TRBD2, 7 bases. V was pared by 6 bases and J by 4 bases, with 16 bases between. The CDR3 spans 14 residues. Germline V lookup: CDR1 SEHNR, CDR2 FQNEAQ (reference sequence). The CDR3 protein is CASSSGAGRYEQYF. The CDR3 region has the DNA TGTGCCAGCAGTTCAGGGGCCGGGAGGTACGAGCAGTACTTC.

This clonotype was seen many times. The CDR3 DNA reads TGTGCCAGCAGCCGGTGGACAGGGGACTTAAACCCCTACGAGCAGTACTTC. This encodes CASSRWTGDLNPYEQYF. The V and J genes are TRBV3-1 and TRBJ2-7; 9 bases are a match to TRBD1. Trimming took 4 bases from V and 2 from J; bases not matched to a gene: 12. The CDR3 covers 17 residues. Germline CDR1 LGHDT, CDR2 YNNKEL (reference sequence).

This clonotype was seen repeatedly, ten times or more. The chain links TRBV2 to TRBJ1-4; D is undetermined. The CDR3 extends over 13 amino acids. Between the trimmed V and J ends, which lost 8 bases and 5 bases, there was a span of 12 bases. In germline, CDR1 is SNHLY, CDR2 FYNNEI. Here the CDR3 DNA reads TGTGCCAGCGCGGTCAGAGAAAATGAAAAACTGTTTTTT. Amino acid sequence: CASAVRENEKLFF.

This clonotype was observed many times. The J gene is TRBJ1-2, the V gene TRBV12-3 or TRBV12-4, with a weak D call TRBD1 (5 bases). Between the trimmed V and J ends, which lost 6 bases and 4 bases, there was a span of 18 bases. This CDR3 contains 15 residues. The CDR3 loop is CASSLRSGGAYGYTF. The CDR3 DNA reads TGTGCCAGCAGCCTCCGGTCGGGGGGTGCCTATGGCTACACCTTC.

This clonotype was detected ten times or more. The CDR3: CATSDLKHQETQYF. The CDR3 nucleotides read TGTGCCACCAGTGATCTTAAGCACCAAGAGACCCAGTACTTC. V and J are TRBV24-1 and TRBJ2-5; no reliable D call. Germline loops: CDR1 KGHDR, CDR2 SFDVKD. The V end was cut by 3 bases, the J end by 0 bases, with 7 bases between. CDR3 size: 14 residues.

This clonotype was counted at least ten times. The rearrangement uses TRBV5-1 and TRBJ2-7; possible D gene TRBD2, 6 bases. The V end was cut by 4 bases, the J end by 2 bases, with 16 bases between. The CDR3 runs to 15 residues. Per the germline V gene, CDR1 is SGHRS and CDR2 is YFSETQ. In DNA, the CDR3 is TGCGCCAGCAGCCCCGGGGGATGGGCAGCCTACGAGCAGTACTTC. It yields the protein CASSPGGWAAYEQYF.

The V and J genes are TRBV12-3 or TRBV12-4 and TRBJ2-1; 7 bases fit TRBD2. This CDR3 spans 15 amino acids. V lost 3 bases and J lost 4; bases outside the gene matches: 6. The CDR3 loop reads CASSFMGGGYNEQFF. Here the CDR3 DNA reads TGTGCCAGCAGTTTTATGGGGGGGGGGTACAATGAGCAGTTCTTC.

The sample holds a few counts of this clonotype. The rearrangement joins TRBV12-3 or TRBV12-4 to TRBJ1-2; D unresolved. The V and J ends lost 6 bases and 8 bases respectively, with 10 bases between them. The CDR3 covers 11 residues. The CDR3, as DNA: TGTGCCAGCAGCCACAAATTCGGCTACACCTTC. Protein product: CASSHKFGYTF.

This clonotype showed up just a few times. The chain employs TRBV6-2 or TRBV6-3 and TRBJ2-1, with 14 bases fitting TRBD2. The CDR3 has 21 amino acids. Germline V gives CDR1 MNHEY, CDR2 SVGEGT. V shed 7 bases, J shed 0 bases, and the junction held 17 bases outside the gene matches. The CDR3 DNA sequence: TGTGCCAGCACCCAAAAGGGGGGACTAGCGGGGGTATTGGGCTCCTACAATGAGCAGTTCTTC. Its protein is CASTQKGGLAGVLGSYNEQFF.

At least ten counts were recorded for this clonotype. CDR3 sequence (DNA): TGTGCCAGCGCCTCAGGGGCCACGAACACTGAAGCTTTCTTT. It yields the protein CASASGATNTEAFF. The chain carries TRBV27 and TRBJ1-1; TRBD1 is a possible D gene (6 bases). This CDR3 spans 14 amino acids. CDR1 is MNHEY and CDR2 is SMNVEV in the germline V gene (reference sequence). V was trimmed by 8 bases and J by 1 base, leaving 14 bases between them.

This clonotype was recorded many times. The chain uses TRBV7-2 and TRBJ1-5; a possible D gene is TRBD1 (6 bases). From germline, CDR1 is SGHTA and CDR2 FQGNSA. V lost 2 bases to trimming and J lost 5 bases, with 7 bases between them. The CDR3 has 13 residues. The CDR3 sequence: CASSLNRDQPQHF. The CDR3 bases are TGTGCCAGCAGCTTAAACAGGGATCAGCCCCAGCATTTT.

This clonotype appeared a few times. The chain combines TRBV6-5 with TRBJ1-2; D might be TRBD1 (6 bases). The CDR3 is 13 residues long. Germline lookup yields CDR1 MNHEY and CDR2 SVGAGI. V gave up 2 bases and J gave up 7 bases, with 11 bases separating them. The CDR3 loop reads CASSYTTGAGYTF. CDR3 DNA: TGTGCCAGCAGTTACACAACGGGGGCTGGCTACACCTTC.

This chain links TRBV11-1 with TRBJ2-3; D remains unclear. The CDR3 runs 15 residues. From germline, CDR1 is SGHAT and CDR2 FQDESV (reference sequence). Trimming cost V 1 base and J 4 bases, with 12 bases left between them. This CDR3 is CASSLVASGADTQYF. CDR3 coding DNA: TGTGCCAGCAGCTTAGTGGCGTCTGGCGCAGATACGCAGTATTTT.

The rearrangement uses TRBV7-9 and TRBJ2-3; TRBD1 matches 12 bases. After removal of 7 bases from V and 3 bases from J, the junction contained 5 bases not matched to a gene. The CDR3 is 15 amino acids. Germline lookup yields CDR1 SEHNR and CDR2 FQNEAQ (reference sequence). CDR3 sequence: CASKGQGARTDTQYF. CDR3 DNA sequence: TGTGCCAGCAAGGGACAGGGGGCGCGGACAGATACGCAGTATTTT.

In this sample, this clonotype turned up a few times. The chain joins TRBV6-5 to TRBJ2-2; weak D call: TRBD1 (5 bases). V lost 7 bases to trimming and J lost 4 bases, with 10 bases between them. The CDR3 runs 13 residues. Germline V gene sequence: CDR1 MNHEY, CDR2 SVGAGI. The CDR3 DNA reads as TGTGCCAGCACAAGACAGCGCACCGGGGAGCTGTTTTTT. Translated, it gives CASTRQRTGELFF.

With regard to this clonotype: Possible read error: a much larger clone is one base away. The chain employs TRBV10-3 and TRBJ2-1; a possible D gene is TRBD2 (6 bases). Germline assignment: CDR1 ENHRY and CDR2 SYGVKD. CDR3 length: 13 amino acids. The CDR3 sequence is CSITSEGQNEQFF. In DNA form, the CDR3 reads TGTTCCATAACTTCGGAGGGCCAAAATGAGCAGTTCTTC.